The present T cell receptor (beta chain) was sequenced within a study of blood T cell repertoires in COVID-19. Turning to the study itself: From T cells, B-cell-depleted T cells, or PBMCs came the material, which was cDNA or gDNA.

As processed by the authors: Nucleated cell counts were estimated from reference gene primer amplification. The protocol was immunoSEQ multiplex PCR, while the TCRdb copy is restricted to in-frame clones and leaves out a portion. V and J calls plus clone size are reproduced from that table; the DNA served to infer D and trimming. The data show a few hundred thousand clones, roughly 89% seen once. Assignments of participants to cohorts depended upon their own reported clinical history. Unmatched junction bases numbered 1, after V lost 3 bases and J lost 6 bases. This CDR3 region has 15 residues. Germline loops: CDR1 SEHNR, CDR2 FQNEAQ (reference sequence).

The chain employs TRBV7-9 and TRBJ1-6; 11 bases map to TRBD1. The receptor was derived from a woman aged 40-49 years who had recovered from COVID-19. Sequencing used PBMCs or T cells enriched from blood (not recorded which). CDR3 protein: CASSFGTGGNSPLHF. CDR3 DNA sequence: TGTGCCAGCAGCTTTGGGACAGGGGGTAATTCACCCCTCCACTTT.